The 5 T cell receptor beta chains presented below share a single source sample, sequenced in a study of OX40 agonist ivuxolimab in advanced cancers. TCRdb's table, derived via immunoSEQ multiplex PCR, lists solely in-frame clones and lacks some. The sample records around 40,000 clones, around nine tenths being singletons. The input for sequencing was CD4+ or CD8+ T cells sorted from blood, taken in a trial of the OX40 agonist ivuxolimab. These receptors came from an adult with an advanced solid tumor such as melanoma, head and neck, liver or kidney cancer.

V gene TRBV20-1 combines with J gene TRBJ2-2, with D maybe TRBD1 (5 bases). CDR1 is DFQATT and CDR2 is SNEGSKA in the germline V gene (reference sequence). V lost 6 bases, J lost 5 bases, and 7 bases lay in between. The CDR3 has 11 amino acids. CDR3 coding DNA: TGCAGTGCCAGGGAAACCGGGGAGCTGTTTTTT. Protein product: CSARETGELFF.

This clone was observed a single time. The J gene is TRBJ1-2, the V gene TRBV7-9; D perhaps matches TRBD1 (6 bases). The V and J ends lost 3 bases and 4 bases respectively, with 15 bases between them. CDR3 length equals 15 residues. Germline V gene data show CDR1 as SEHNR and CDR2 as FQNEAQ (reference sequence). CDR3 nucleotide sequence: TGTGCCAGCAGCTTTACCGGGACAATTTCCTATGGCTACACCTTC. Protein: CASSFTGTISYGYTF.

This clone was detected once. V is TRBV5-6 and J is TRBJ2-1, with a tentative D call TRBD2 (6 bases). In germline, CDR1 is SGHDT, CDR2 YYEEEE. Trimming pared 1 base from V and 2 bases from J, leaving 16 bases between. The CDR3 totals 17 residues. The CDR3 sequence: CASSLWVSGRTYNEQFF. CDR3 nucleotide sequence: TGTGCCAGCAGCTTGTGGGTCAGCGGGCGCACCTACAATGAGCAGTTCTTC. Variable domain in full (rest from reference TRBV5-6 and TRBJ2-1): DAGVTQSPTHLIKTRGQQVTLRCSPKSGHDTVSWYQQALGQGPQFIFQYYEEEERQRGNFPDRFSGHQFPNYSSELNVNALLLGDSALYLCASSLWVSGRTYNEQFFGPGTRLTVL.

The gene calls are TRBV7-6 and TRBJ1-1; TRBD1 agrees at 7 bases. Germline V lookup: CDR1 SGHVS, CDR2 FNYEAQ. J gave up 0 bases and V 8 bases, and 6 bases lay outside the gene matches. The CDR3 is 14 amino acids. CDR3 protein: CASGPGGMNTEAFF. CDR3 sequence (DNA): TGTGCCAGCGGTCCAGGGGGGATGAACACTGAAGCTTTCTTT.

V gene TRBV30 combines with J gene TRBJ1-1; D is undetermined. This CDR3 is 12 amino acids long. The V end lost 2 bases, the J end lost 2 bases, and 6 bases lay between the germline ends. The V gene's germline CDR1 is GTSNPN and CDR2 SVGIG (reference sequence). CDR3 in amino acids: CAWSLLNTEAFF. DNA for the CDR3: TGTGCCTGGAGTCTATTAAACACTGAAGCTTTCTTT.